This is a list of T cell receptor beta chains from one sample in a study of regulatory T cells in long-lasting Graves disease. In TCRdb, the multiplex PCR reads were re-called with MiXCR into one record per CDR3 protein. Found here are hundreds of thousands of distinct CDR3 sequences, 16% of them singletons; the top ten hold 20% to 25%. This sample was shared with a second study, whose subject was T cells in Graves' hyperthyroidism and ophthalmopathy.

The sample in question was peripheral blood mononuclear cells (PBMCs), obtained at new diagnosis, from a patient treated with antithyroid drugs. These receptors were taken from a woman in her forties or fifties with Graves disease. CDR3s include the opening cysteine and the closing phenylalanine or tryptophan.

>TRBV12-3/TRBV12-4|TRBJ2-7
CASRMTGTRSYEQYF
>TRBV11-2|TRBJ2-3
CASSFTGGHDIGDTQYF
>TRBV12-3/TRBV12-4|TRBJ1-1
CASSTQGAGAFF
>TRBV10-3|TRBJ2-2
CAISARAGELFF
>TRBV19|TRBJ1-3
CASNPGNTIYF
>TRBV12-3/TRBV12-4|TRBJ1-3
CASSPSGEAGNTIYF
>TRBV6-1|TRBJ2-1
CASSLARGPYNEQFF
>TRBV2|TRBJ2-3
CASSEGLDSTDTQYF
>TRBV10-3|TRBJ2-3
CAIRLAGGTDTQYF
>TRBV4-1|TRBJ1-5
CASSSEGEGQPQHF
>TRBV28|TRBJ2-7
CASSSGRGSYEQYF
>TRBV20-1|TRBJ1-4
CSAREGGEREKLFF
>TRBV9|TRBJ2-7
CASSVARGRGGLSYEQYF
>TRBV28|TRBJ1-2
CASSWTDLSGYTF
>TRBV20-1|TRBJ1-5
CSALQGESQPQHF
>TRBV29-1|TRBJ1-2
CSVEDGQLYGYTF
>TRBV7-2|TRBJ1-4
CASSLAPGKEKLFF
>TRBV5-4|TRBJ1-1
CASSYGQGVGTEAFF
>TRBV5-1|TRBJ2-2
CASKGQGNTGELFF
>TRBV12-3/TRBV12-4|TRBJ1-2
CASSPSGALGYGYTF